This TCR beta chain was documented in a study of sequential checkpoint blockade in melanoma. Study-wide context: Arm A got nivolumab then ipilimumab; arm B the reverse, 1:1.

Sequencing was performed with immunoSEQ multiplex PCR; in TCRdb, only in-frame clones are kept and a portion is missing. The data hold 10,000 to 15,000 clones, with about 61% observed a single time. This sample's treatment: randomized to nivolumab then ipilimumab (arm A) or the reverse (arm B). CDR3 size: 15 residues. Germline CDR1 reads MNHEY; CDR2 reads SVGAGI. Trimming cost V 5 bases and J 8 bases; bases outside gene matches: 6. This sample comprised CD8+ T cells sorted from blood (inferred from file names), obtained from a patient given nivolumab and ipilimumab in sequence. The sequence derives from a human donor with melanoma. The rearrangement joins TRBV6-5 to TRBJ2-1; 13 nucleotides line up with TRBD2. CDR3 nucleotides: TGTGCCAGCAGTGCGACTAGCGGGAGGCCCCATGAGCAGTTCTTC. Its translation is CASSATSGRPHEQFF.